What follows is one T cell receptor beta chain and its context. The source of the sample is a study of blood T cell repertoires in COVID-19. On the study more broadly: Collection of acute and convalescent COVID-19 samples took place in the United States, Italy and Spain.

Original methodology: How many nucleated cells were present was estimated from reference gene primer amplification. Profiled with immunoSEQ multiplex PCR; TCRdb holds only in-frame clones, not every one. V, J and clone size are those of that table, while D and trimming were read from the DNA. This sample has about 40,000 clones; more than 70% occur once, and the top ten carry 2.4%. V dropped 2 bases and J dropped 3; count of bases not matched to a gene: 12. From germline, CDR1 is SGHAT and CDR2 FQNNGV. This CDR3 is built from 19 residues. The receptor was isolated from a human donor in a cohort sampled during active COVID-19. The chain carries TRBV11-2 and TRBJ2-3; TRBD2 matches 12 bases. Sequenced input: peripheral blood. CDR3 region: CASSLSRASGGARTDTQYF. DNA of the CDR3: TGTGCCAGCAGCTTAAGCAGGGCTAGCGGGGGGGCCAGGACAGATACGCAGTATTTT.